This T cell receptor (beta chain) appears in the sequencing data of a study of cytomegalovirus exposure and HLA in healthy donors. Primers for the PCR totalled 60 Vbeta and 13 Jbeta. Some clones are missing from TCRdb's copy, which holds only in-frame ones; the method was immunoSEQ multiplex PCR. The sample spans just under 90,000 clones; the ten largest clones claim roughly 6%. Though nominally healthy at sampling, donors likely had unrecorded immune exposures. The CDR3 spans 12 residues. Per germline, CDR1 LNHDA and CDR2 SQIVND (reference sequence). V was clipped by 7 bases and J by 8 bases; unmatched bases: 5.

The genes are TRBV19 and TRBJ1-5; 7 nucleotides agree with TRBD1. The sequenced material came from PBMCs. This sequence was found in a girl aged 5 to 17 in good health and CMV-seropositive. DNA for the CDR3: TGTGCCAGTAATCCCGGGACAGAGCCCCAGCATTTT. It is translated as CASNPGTEPQHF.